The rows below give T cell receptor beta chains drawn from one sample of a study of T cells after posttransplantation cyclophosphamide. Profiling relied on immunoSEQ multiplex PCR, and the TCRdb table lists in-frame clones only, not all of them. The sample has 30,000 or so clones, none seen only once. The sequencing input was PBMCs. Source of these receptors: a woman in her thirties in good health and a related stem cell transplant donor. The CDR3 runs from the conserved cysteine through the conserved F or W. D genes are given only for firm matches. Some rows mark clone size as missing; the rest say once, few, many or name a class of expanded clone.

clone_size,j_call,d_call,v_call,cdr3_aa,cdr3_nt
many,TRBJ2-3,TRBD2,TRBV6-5,CASSRSGGRPDTQYF,TGTGCCAGCAGTCGTAGCGGGGGACGTCCAGATACGCAGTATTTT
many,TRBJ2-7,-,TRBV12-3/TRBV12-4,CASSLTGYEQYF,TGTGCCAGCAGCCTGACAGGCTACGAGCAGTACTTC
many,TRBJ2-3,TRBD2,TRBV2,CASSGAGGGTDTQYF,TGTGCCAGCAGTGGCGCGGGGGGGGGCACAGATACGCAGTATTTT
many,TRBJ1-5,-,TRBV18,CASSPPLAGGNQPQHF,TGTGCCAGCTCACCACCACTTGCGGGGGGCAATCAGCCCCAGCATTTT
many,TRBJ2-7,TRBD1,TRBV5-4,CASRLPPRGLSSYEQYF,TGTGCCAGCCGCCTCCCCCCCAGGGGGCTTAGCTCCTACGAGCAGTACTTC
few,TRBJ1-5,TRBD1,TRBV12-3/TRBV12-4,CASSRDSHYSNQPQHF,TGTGCCAGCAGTCGGGACAGCCATTATAGCAATCAGCCCCAGCATTTT
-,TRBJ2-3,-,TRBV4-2,CASSQVGTADTQYF,TGTGCCAGCAGCCAAGTTGGCACAGCAGATACGCAGTATTTT
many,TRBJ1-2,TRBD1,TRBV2,CASSPGQDIGYTF,TGTGCCAGCAGCCCGGGACAGGACATCGGCTACACCTTC
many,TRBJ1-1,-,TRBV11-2,CASSLLPTGNTEAFF,TGTGCCAGCAGCTTACTGCCTACAGGGAACACTGAAGCTTTCTTT
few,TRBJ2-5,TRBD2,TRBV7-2,CASSPRTSGETQYF,TGTGCCAGCAGCCCGCGGACTAGCGGCGAGACCCAGTACTTC
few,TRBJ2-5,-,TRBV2,CASSEASNQETQYF,TGTGCCAGCAGTGAAGCTAGCAACCAAGAGACCCAGTACTTC
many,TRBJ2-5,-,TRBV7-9,CASSFPSSQETQYF,TGTGCCAGCAGCTTTCCGTCCTCCCAAGAGACCCAGTACTTC
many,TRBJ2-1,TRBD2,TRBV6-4,CASSEGTTGGDEQFF,TGTGCCAGCAGTGAAGGGACTACCGGCGGTGATGAGCAGTTCTTC
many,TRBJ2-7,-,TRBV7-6,CASSLAVGAAGVSYEQYF,TGTGCCAGCAGCTTAGCTGTCGGTGCAGCGGGTGTTTCCTACGAGCAGTACTTC
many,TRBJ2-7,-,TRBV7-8,CASSLTSAGGSYEQYF,TGTGCCAGCAGCTTAACCTCCGCAGGTGGTTCCTACGAGCAGTACTTC
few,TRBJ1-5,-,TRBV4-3,CASSQETGGPPAPNQPQHF,TGCGCCAGCAGCCAAGAAACCGGGGGGCCACCGGCCCCCAATCAGCCCCAGCATTTT
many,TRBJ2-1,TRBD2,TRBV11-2,CASSPAGSYNEQFF,TGTGCCAGCAGCCCAGCGGGGTCCTACAATGAGCAGTTCTTC
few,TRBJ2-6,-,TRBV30,CAWSVLGSGANVLTF,TGTGCCTGGAGTGTACTGGGCTCGGGGGCCAACGTCCTGACTTTC
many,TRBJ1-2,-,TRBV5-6,CASSLAGTTPSYGYTF,TGTGCCAGCAGCTTGGCCGGGACAACCCCTTCCTATGGCTACACCTTC
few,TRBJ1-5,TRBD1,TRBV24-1,CATSDTGQSNQPQHF,TGTGCCACCAGTGACACGGGACAGTCCAATCAGCCCCAGCATTTT
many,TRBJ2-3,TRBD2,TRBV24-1,CATSDPSGTSTDTQYF,TGTGCCACCAGTGATCCTAGCGGCACTAGCACAGATACGCAGTATTTT
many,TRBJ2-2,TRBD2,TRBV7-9,CASGLSGGPGTGELFF,TGTGCCAGCGGCCTTAGCGGGGGGCCTGGCACCGGGGAGCTGTTTTTT
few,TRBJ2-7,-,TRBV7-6,CASSLGGNRATYEQYF,TGTGCCAGCAGCTTAGGGGGCAACAGAGCTACCTACGAGCAGTACTTC
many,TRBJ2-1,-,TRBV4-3,CASSQDLGREQFF,TGCGCCAGCAGCCAAGATCTGGGCCGTGAGCAGTTCTTC
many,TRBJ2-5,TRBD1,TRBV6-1,CASSEATGQKRTQYF,TGTGCCAGCAGTGAAGCGACGGGACAGAAGAGAACCCAGTACTTC
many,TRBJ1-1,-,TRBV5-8,CASSVYRAVTEAFF,TGTGCCAGCAGCGTATACAGGGCGGTCACTGAAGCTTTCTTT
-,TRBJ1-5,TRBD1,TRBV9,CASSAGQGYQPQHF,TGTGCCAGCAGCGCGGGACAGGGGTATCAGCCCCAGCATTTT
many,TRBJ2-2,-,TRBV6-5,CAQVNTGELFF,TGTGCCCAGGTTAACACCGGGGAGCTGTTTTTT
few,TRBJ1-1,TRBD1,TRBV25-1,CASSVQGVRAFF,TGTGCCAGCAGTGTGCAGGGGGTACGGGCTTTCTTT
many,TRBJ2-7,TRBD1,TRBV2,CASRSTGGSDEQYF,TGTGCCAGCAGGTCGACAGGGGGCAGCGACGAGCAGTACTTC
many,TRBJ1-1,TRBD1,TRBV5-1,CASSPMGQTNTEAFF,TGCGCCAGCAGCCCAATGGGACAGACGAACACTGAAGCTTTCTTT
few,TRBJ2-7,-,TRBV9,CASSVAAGSYEQYF,TGTGCCAGCAGCGTAGCCGCGGGGAGCTACGAGCAGTACTTC
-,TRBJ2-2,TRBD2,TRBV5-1,CASSLAAGGASTGELFF,TGCGCCAGCAGCTTGGCCGCCGGGGGGGCATCCACCGGGGAGCTGTTTTTT
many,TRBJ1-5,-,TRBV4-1,CASSQDTLTTGNQPQHF,TGCGCCAGCAGCCAAGATACCCTAACAACGGGGAATCAGCCCCAGCATTTT
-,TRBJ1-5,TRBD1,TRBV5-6,CASSDRGVSNQPQHF,TGTGCCAGCAGCGACAGGGGGGTTAGCAATCAGCCCCAGCATTTT